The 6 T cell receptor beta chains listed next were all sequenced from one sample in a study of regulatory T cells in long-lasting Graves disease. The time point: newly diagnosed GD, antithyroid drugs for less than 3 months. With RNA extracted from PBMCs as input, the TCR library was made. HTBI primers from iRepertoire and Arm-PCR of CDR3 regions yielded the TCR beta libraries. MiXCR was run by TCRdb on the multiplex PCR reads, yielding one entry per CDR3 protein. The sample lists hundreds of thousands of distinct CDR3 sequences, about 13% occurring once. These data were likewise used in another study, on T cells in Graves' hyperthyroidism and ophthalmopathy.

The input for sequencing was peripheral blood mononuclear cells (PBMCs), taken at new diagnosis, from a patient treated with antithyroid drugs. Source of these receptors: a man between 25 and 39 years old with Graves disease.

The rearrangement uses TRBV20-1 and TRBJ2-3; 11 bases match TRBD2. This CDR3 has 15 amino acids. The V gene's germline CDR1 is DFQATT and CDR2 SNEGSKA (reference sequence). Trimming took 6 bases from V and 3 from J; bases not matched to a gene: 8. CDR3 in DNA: TGCAGTGCCGTAACTAGCGGGAGTACGACAGATACGCAGTATTTT. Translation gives CSAVTSGSTTDTQYF.

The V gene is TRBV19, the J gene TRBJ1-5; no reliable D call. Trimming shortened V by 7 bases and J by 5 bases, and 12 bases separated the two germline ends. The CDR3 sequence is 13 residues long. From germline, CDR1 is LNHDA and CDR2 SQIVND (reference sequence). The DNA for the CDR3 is TGTGCCAGTATTGGAACCCGTGATCAGCCCCAGCATTTT. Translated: CASIGTRDQPQHF.

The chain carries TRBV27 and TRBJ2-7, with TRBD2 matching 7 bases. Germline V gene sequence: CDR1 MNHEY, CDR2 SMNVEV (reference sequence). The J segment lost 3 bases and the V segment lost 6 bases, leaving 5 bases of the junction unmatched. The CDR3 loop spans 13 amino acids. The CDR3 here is CASRPGGLYEQYF. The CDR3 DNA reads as TGTGCCAGCAGGCCGGGAGGACTCTACGAGCAGTACTTC.

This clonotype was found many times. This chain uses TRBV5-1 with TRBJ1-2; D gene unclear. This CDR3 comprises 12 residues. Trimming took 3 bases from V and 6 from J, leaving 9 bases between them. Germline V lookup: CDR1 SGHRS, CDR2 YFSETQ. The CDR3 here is CASSSNSDGYTF. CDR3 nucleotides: TGCGCCAGCAGCTCCAACAGCGATGGCTACACCTTC.

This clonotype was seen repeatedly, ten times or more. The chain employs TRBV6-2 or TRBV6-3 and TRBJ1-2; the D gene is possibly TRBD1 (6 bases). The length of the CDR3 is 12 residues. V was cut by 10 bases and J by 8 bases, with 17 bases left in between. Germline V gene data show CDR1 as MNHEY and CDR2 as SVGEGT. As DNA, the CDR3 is TGTGCCACCCTACAGGGAAGGAGCGGCTACACCTTC. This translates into CATLQGRSGYTF.

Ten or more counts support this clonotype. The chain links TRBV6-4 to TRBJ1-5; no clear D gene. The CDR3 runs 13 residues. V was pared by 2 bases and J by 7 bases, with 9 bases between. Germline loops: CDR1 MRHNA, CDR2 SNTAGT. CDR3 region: CASSDRAGQPQHF. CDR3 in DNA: TGTGCCAGCAGTGACAGGGCCGGGCAGCCCCAGCATTTT.